The 23 T cell receptor beta chains below come from one sample, sequenced in a study of siplizumab effects on memory and regulatory T cells. The table came from immunoSEQ multiplex PCR; TCRdb's copy has only in-frame clones and leaves some out. The profile covers about 62,000 clones, with about 80% appearing a single time and 0.35% to 0.5% taken by the ten largest. The sample consisted of memory CD4+ T cells sorted from blood. The source of these receptors is a human donor in good health.

The rearrangement joins TRBV7-7 to TRBJ2-5; the D is unclear. The CDR3 sequence is 13 residues long. Germline CDR1 is SSHAT and CDR2 is FNYEAQ (reference sequence). V shed 3 bases and J shed 1 base, with 6 bases lying between them. The CDR3 protein is CASSFSPQETQYF. The DNA for the CDR3 is TGTGCCAGCAGCTTCTCGCCCCAAGAGACCCAGTACTTC.

The gene calls are TRBV9 and TRBJ2-5, with D unresolved. V was cut by 3 bases and J by 5 bases, with 17 bases left in between. There are 15 residues in the CDR3. Germline V lookup: CDR1 SGDLS, CDR2 YYNGEE. In DNA form, the CDR3 reads TGTGCCAGCAGCGAGACTCTTGGGTTTTGGGAGACCCAGTACTTC. Amino acids: CASSETLGFWETQYF.

V is TRBV27 and J is TRBJ2-3, with D uncertain. The V gene lost 6 bases and the J gene lost 0 bases, with 4 bases spanning the gap. Germline V gene lookup returns CDR1 MNHEY and CDR2 SMNVEV (reference sequence). CDR3 length equals 12 residues. CDR3 coding DNA: TGTGCCAGCAGGGCTAGCACAGATACGCAGTATTTT. Amino acid sequence: CASRASTDTQYF.

The chain links TRBV27 to TRBJ2-2, with 9 nucleotides matching TRBD2. Germline assignment: CDR1 MNHEY and CDR2 SMNVEV (reference sequence). The CDR3 spans 15 residues. V shed 10 bases, J shed 10 bases, and the junction held 16 bases outside the gene matches. CDR3 in amino acids: CATRPMAGGYVELFF. CDR3 nucleotide sequence: TGTGCCACCCGCCCAATGGCGGGGGGGTACGTGGAGCTGTTTTTT.

The chain recombines TRBV18 with TRBJ1-5, with unresolved D. This CDR3 has 14 residues. V was trimmed by 1 base and J by 5 bases, leaving 9 bases between them. In germline, CDR1 is KGHSH, CDR2 LQKENI. The CDR3 spells CASSPLGPDQPQHF. The CDR3 DNA reads as TGTGCCAGCTCACCACTGGGCCCCGATCAGCCCCAGCATTTT.

The gene calls are TRBV6-5 and TRBJ1-1; D not certain. V lost 0 bases, J lost 1 base, and 6 bases lay in between. Per germline, CDR1 MNHEY and CDR2 SVGAGI. The CDR3 extends over 14 amino acids. The DNA of the CDR3 is TGTGCCAGCAGTTACTCGGGAGGGAACACTGAAGCTTTCTTT. Amino acid sequence: CASSYSGGNTEAFF.

In its sample, this clone is medium-sized. The chain is built from TRBV14 and TRBJ1-5, with unresolved D. CDR1 and CDR2 from the germline V gene are SGHDN and FVKESK. The CDR3 consists of 14 residues. The V gene lost 1 base and the J gene lost 5 bases, with 9 bases spanning the gap. The CDR3 loop is CASSQGGPHQPQHF. In DNA form, the CDR3 reads TGTGCCAGCAGCCAAGGCGGACCCCATCAGCCCCAGCATTTT. The whole variable domain, filled in from reference TRBV14 and TRBJ1-5, reads EAGVTQFPSHSVIEKGQTVTLRCDPISGHDNLYWYRRVMGKEIKFLLHFVKESKQDESGMPNNRFLAERTGGTYSTLKVQPAELEDSGVYFCASSQGGPHQPQHFGDGTRLSIL.

This sequence joins TRBV19 and TRBJ1-1; the D gene is possibly TRBD1 (6 bases). The CDR3 totals 14 residues. CDR1 is LNHDA, CDR2 SQIVND, per germline (reference sequence). CDR3 protein: CACGRVQGPHEAFF. The CDR3 DNA is TGTGCATGCGGGAGGGTACAGGGTCCCCATGAAGCTTTCTTT.

The chain combines TRBV5-6 with TRBJ1-6; D may be TRBD1 (5 bases). V was trimmed by 0 bases and J by 10 bases, leaving 14 bases between them. Germline V lookup: CDR1 SGHDT, CDR2 YYEEEE. The CDR3 loop spans 15 amino acids. The DNA for the CDR3 is TGTGCCAGCAGCTTGGACGCGGGGGGATCGTCACCCCTCCACTTT. It is translated as CASSLDAGGSSPLHF.

In nucleotides, the CDR3 is TGCGCCAGCAGCCAAGGAGGCCTTTATGGCTACACCTTC. Its protein is CASSQGGLYGYTF. J is TRBJ1-2 and V is TRBV4-1; unclear D gene. V was pared by 1 base and J by 5 bases, with 8 bases between. Germline V gene sequence: CDR1 MGHRA, CDR2 YSYEKL. This CDR3 comprises 13 residues.

The V call is TRBV6-1, the J call TRBJ2-2; 7 positions match TRBD1. The CDR3 covers 14 residues. Germline trimming cut 6 bases from V and 6 bases from J; bases unmatched to any gene: 7. Germline CDR1 reads MNHNS; CDR2 reads SASEGT. This CDR3 reads CASSTTGNPGELFF. The CDR3 nucleotides read TGTGCCAGCAGCACGACAGGGAATCCCGGGGAGCTGTTTTTT.

This CDR3 reads CSVTRGNTIYF. As DNA, the CDR3 is TGCAGCGTTACCCGGGGGAACACCATATATTTT. The chain joins TRBV29-1 to TRBJ1-3; D possibly corresponds to TRBD1 (5 bases). The V end was cut by 5 bases, the J end by 7 bases, with 9 bases between. Germline CDR1 SQVTM, CDR2 ANQGSEA. CDR3 length equals 11 residues. Full variable domain (missing parts from reference TRBV29-1 and TRBJ1-3): SAVISQKPSRDICQRGTSLTIQCQVDSQVTMMFWYRQQPGQSLTLIATANQGSEATYESGFVIDKFPISRPNLTFSTLTVSNMSPEDSSIYLCSVTRGNTIYFGEGSWLTVV.

The J gene is TRBJ2-6, the V gene TRBV25-1; D is perhaps TRBD1 (5 bases). The V gene's germline CDR1 is MGHDK and CDR2 SYGVNS. V lost 2 bases and J 0 bases, leaving 11 bases between the germline ends. The CDR3 contains 17 residues. For the CDR3, the DNA is TGTGCCAGCAGTGAAGGACAAATCCTCTCTGGGGCCAACGTCCTGACTTTC. Translated, it gives CASSEGQILSGANVLTF.

This clone was seen only a few times. The rearrangement links TRBV19 to TRBJ2-2, with 8 bases fitting TRBD1. This CDR3 has 15 residues. Trimming cost V 7 bases and J 7 bases; bases outside gene matches: 11. CDR1 is LNHDA, CDR2 SQIVND, per germline (reference sequence). The CDR3 loop reads CASMPGQASSGELFF. DNA of the CDR3: TGTGCCAGTATGCCGGGACAGGCCTCCAGCGGGGAGCTGTTTTTT.

The chain combines TRBV28 with TRBJ1-2; D remains unclear. The germline gives CDR1 MDHEN, CDR2 SYDVKM. This CDR3 has 12 amino acids. Trimming cost V 8 bases and J 4 bases, with 11 bases left between them. CDR3 coding DNA: TGTGCCAGCGAACGAGACACCTATGGCTACACCTTC. Protein: CASERDTYGYTF.

The chain carries TRBV11-2 and TRBJ2-7; 9 nucleotides align to TRBD2. CDR3 size: 15 residues. Germline V gene lookup returns CDR1 SGHAT and CDR2 FQNNGV. With 1 base clipped from V and 0 bases from J, the junction kept 1 base outside the gene matches. The CDR3 region has the DNA TGTGCCAGCAGCTTAGGGACTAGCGACTCCTACGAGCAGTACTTC. Protein sequence: CASSLGTSDSYEQYF.

The chain uses TRBV7-3 and TRBJ2-7, with 9 nucleotides matching TRBD2. This CDR3 spans 15 amino acids. CDR1 is SGHTA, CDR2 FQGTGA, per germline. With 5 bases clipped from V and 4 bases from J, the junction kept 9 bases outside the gene matches. The CDR3 protein is CASSRDGSGGYEQYF. The DNA of the CDR3 is TGTGCCAGCAGCCGCGACGGTAGCGGGGGTTACGAGCAGTACTTC.

Comments on this clone: At one end, the junction sequence differs from germline, possibly due to a read error. The rearrangement links TRBV14 to TRBJ2-5, with D possibly TRBD2 on 5 matching bases. Germline lookup yields CDR1 SGHDN and CDR2 FVKESK. The CDR3 sequence is 16 residues long. The CDR3 loop is CASSQGGVAIGETQYF. The CDR3 DNA is TGTGCCAGCAGTCAAGGAGGAGTAGCGATAGGCGAGACCCAGTACTTC.

The chain uses TRBV19 and TRBJ2-7; the D call may be TRBD1 or TRBD2 (6 bases each). Between the trimmed V and J ends, which lost 5 bases and 1 base, there was a span of 15 bases. The CDR3 loop spans 15 amino acids. The germline V gene has CDR1 LNHDA and CDR2 SQIVND (reference sequence). The CDR3 DNA reads as TGTGCCAGTAGTTTTACAGGGAGGAATTCCTACGAGCAGTACTTC. Protein sequence: CASSFTGRNSYEQYF.

This clone came up a few times. The chain has TRBV5-4 and TRBJ1-5; a possible D gene is TRBD1 (5 bases). V was cut by 4 bases and J by 4 bases, with 12 bases left in between. The germline CDR1 and CDR2 sequences are SGHNT and YYREEE (reference sequence). This CDR3 is 14 amino acids long. The CDR3 nucleotides read TGTGCCAGCAGCAGCGACACAGGTAATCAGCCCCAGCATTTT. Its protein product is CASSSDTGNQPQHF.

The sample holds a few counts of this clone. The genes are TRBV5-1 and TRBJ1-3; D is undetermined. Germline loops: CDR1 SGHRS, CDR2 YFSETQ. The ends were cut back, 2 bases at V and 1 base at J, with 7 bases in the middle. The CDR3 length is 14 residues. The DNA of the CDR3 is TGCGCCAGCAGCTTATCTACTTCTGGAAACACCATATATTTT. Amino acids: CASSLSTSGNTIYF.

The chain has TRBV4-1 and TRBJ1-5, with D perhaps TRBD1 (5 bases). V was cut by 3 bases and J by 4 bases, with 19 bases left in between. From germline, CDR1 is MGHRA and CDR2 YSYEKL. The CDR3 has 17 amino acids. CDR3 DNA sequence: TGCGCCAGCAGCCATGCCACCGGGGTAGGGACTAATCAGCCCCAGCATTTT. Its protein is CASSHATGVGTNQPQHF.

This chain joins TRBV14 and TRBJ2-3; D not certain. Trimming shortened V by 1 base and J by 2 bases, and 10 bases separated the two germline ends. Germline CDR1 is SGHDN and CDR2 is FVKESK. This CDR3 is 15 amino acids long. This CDR3 is CASSQVTLYTDTQYF. As DNA, the CDR3 is TGTGCCAGCAGCCAAGTTACTCTTTACACAGATACGCAGTATTTT.